Below, 16 T cell receptor beta chains from the same sample are listed, as sequenced in a study of T cells in Graves' hyperthyroidism and ophthalmopathy. The CDR3 regions of TCR beta were amplified from RNA transcripts. A first-round RT-PCR of the TCR CDR3 used the HTBI primer set. Via MiXCR, TCRdb re-called the multiplex PCR reads, giving one row per CDR3 protein. The sample carries 400,000 to 600,000 distinct CDR3 sequences, under 25% recorded once. Sequenced sample: blood. The source is a man between 18 and 35 years old with Graves' hyperthyroidism.

The J gene is TRBJ2-5, the V gene TRBV7-9; D possibly matches TRBD1 or TRBD2 (5 bases each). Between the trimmed V and J ends, which lost 5 bases and 3 bases, there was a span of 13 bases. CDR3 size: 14 residues. Germline CDR1 reads SEHNR; CDR2 reads FQNEAQ (reference sequence). Written as DNA, the CDR3 is TGTGCCAGCAGCCGGCTGGGGGAAAAAGAGACCCAGTACTTC. This sequence encodes CASSRLGEKETQYF.

This clonotype has more than one count but fewer than ten. This sequence joins TRBV11-2 and TRBJ1-1; TRBD1 agrees at 8 bases. Germline V gives CDR1 SGHAT, CDR2 FQNNGV. V dropped 3 bases and J dropped 4; count of bases not matched to a gene: 16. The CDR3 is 18 amino acids. The DNA of the CDR3 is TGTGCCAGCAGCTTCCGGGAGGGGCAGGGGGCGCGGGGCACTGAAGCTTTCTTT. This translates into CASSFREGQGARGTEAFF.

This clonotype was found many times. The chain uses TRBV11-1 and TRBJ1-6; maybe TRBD1 (5 bases). From germline, CDR1 is SGHAT and CDR2 FQDESV (reference sequence). The CDR3 totals 16 residues. V lost 1 base to trimming and J lost 8 bases, with 15 bases between them. The CDR3 loop reads CASSLGIGAADSPLHF. Here the CDR3 DNA reads TGTGCCAGCAGCTTAGGGATTGGGGCCGCAGATTCACCCCTCCACTTT.

The rearrangement links TRBV6-1 to TRBJ1-6; weak D call: TRBD1 (5 bases). With 7 bases removed from V and 1 base from J, the gap between germline ends came to 17 bases. CDR1 is MNHNS and CDR2 is SASEGT in the germline V gene. CDR3 size: 17 residues. DNA of the CDR3: TGTGCCAGCAAAGGGGCCCTCCGCGGTTCCTATAATTCACCCCTCCACTTT. Translation: CASKGALRGSYNSPLHF.

This clonotype was detected ten times or more. The V and J genes are TRBV6-1 and TRBJ1-1, with unresolved D. The CDR3 consists of 13 residues. In germline, CDR1 is MNHNS, CDR2 SASEGT. Trimming shortened V by 0 bases and J by 7 bases, and 9 bases separated the two germline ends. The CDR3 DNA follows: TGTGCCAGCAGTGAAGCGCTACGACGTGAAGCTTTCTTT. Translation: CASSEALRREAFF.

This clonotype was seen many times. J is TRBJ1-5 and V is TRBV7-8, with D perhaps matching TRBD1 (6 bases). Germline loops: CDR1 SGHVS, CDR2 FQNEAQ. Deletions cut 5 bases from V and 4 bases from J, with 12 bases between. This CDR3 region has 14 residues. The CDR3 reads CASSEQGGNQPQHF. CDR3 bases: TGTGCCAGCAGCGAACAGGGTGGTAATCAGCCCCAGCATTTT.

The sample holds many counts of this clonotype. The rearrangement links TRBV7-6 to TRBJ2-7; 9 nucleotides agree with TRBD1. The CDR3 is made up of 13 amino acids. Trimming at V came to 5 bases and at J to 5 bases, leaving 4 bases not matched to a gene. Germline CDR1 is SGHVS and CDR2 is FNYEAQ. CDR3 sequence: CASSRGQGNEQYF. CDR3 sequence (DNA): TGTGCCAGCAGCAGGGGACAGGGAAACGAGCAGTACTTC.

This clonotype has a count of ten or more. This rearrangement joins TRBV5-1 to TRBJ2-7; D gene unclear. Germline values: CDR1 SGHRS, CDR2 YFSETQ. The CDR3 runs 8 residues. The ends were cut back, 6 bases at V and 8 bases at J, with 3 bases in the middle. The CDR3 DNA is TGCGCCAGCACGCAGCAGTACTTC. Its translation: CASTQQYF.

The chain carries TRBV7-2 and TRBJ1-2, with 8 bases matching TRBD1. Looked up from germline, CDR1 is SGHTA and CDR2 is FQGNSA. This CDR3 region has 13 residues. J was trimmed by 7 bases and V by 5 bases; bases with no gene match: 6. Here the CDR3 DNA reads TGTGCCAGCAGCCTCCTGACAGGGGTTGGCTACACCTTC. It translates to CASSLLTGVGYTF.

This clonotype was recorded many times. The chain joins TRBV6-1 to TRBJ1-3, with D possibly TRBD1 on 6 matching bases. Germline CDR1 reads MNHNS; CDR2 reads SASEGT. Trimming shortened V by 7 bases and J by 7 bases, and 14 bases separated the two germline ends. The CDR3 is 13 residues long. CDR3 amino acids: CASMRTDANTIYF. The CDR3 DNA reads as TGTGCCAGCATGAGGACAGATGCGAACACCATATATTTT.

The sample holds a few counts of this clonotype. This rearrangement joins TRBV28 to TRBJ2-7, with TRBD1 matching over 7 bases. The CDR3 has 15 amino acids. Germline V gives CDR1 MDHEN, CDR2 SYDVKM. Trimming took 3 bases from V and 2 from J; bases not matched to a gene: 7. The CDR3 DNA sequence: TGTGCCAGCAGTTTCTCCCGGGACAGCACCTACGAGCAGTACTTC. This sequence encodes CASSFSRDSTYEQYF.

This clonotype came up many times. V usage is TRBV11-1 and J usage is TRBJ2-7; D is perhaps TRBD1 (5 bases). Trimming stripped 3 bases from V and 3 bases from J, with 9 bases between. Per the germline V gene, CDR1 is SGHAT and CDR2 is FQDESV (reference sequence). This CDR3 region has 13 residues. The CDR3 DNA is TGTGCCAGCAGCTTTGACAGCCTCTACGAGCAGTACTTC. Its protein is CASSFDSLYEQYF.

This clonotype was seen a handful of times. This may come from a read error, since a much larger clone is one base off. This chain links TRBV28 with TRBJ2-4, with no clear D. The germline CDR1 and CDR2 sequences are MDHEN and SYDVKM. This CDR3 has 15 residues. This CDR3 reads CASSLGSTGKNIKYF. The DNA of the CDR3 is TGTGCCAGCAGTTTGGGTTCAACGGGCAAAAACATTAAGTACTTC.

Many counts were recorded for this clonotype. This chain connects TRBV6-5 to TRBJ1-5, with D possibly being TRBD1 (6 bases). Germline CDR1 and CDR2: MNHEY and SVGAGI. This CDR3 has 15 amino acids. V was trimmed by 8 bases and J by 5 bases, leaving 19 bases between them. CDR3 nucleotides: TGTGCCAGCGGTTTACCGGGGTCAGGGGATCAGCCCCAGCATTTT. This gives the protein CASGLPGSGDQPQHF.

The sample holds many counts of this clonotype. The J gene is TRBJ1-5, the V gene TRBV11-2; D unresolved. The CDR3 runs 15 residues. Germline V CDR1 and CDR2: SGHAT, FQNNGV. Trimming took off 5 bases at V and 3 bases at J, with 14 bases between the two ends. CDR3 in DNA: TGTGCCAGCAGCCCAGGATTTCGGGCCAATCAGCCCCAGCATTTT. This translates into CASSPGFRANQPQHF. Filled out from reference TRBV11-2 and TRBJ1-5, the complete variable domain reads EAGVAQSPRYKIIEKRQSVAFWCNPISGHATLYWYQQILGQGPKLLIQFQNNGVVDDSQLPKDRFSAERLKGVDSTLKIQPAKLEDSAVYLCASSPGFRANQPQHFGDGTRLSIL.

This clonotype was seen ten or more times. The chain uses TRBV11-2 and TRBJ2-5; D unclear. Trimming removed 5 bases at V and 5 bases at J, with 12 bases between. Looked up from germline, CDR1 is SGHAT and CDR2 is FQNNGV. The CDR3 extends over 13 amino acids. CDR3 in DNA: TGTGCCAGCAGCGTGACCCAGGCGGAGACCCAGTACTTC. It translates to CASSVTQAETQYF.